Listed below are T cell receptor beta chains from one sample, sequenced in a study of vaccination effects on CD4 cells after COVID-19. These TCRs are of unknown antigen specificity. TCRdb's table, derived via immunoSEQ multiplex PCR, lists solely in-frame clones and lacks some. Of about 50,000 clones in the sample, about 70% were seen once. The sequencing here drew on CD4+ T cells from PBMCs cultured without peptide, taken after COVID-19 vaccination. The source of these receptors is a human donor who had a prior SARS-CoV-2 infection. Both conserved end residues are trimmed from each CDR3. Each record gives: clone size, V gene, J gene, CDR3 protein. Clone size, where shown, is once, few, many, or a class for clones that have expanded.

size: -
V: TRBV2
J: TRBJ1-3
CDR3: ASSLAEGNTIY

size: -
V: TRBV18
J: TRBJ1-4
CDR3: ASSQQGAGEKLF

size: -
V: TRBV7-9
J: TRBJ2-7
CDR3: ASSNTWSSTSVEEQY

size: -
V: TRBV5-1
J: TRBJ2-2
CDR3: ASSPSGFNTGELF

size: -
V: TRBV7-2
J: TRBJ2-5
CDR3: ASSLGPGVGETQY

size: few
V: TRBV7-2
J: TRBJ2-3
CDR3: ASSLAARGTDTQY

size: -
V: TRBV3-1/TRBV3-2
J: TRBJ2-3
CDR3: ASSQGENFRTDTQY

size: once
V: TRBV30
J: TRBJ1-5
CDR3: AWSFGQNYQPQH

size: -
V: TRBV6-6
J: TRBJ2-7
CDR3: ASSPLAGAKLGPYEQY

size: few
V: TRBV5-1
J: TRBJ1-1
CDR3: ASSPQQGMNTEAF

size: -
V: TRBV4-2
J: TRBJ2-7
CDR3: ASSHRDSERGANYEQY

size: -
V: TRBV11-2
J: TRBJ2-3
CDR3: ASRGRASGVSSTDTQY

size: -
V: TRBV5-6
J: TRBJ1-1
CDR3: ASSLGSGGAVSEAF

size: -
V: TRBV19
J: TRBJ2-7
CDR3: APRQVLAGGGEQY

size: -
V: TRBV28
J: TRBJ1-4
CDR3: ASSLFSREKLF

size: -
V: TRBV4-2
J: TRBJ2-1
CDR3: ASSQPSGRTHNEQF

size: -
V: TRBV15
J: TRBJ2-6
CDR3: ATSRGVSPSGANVLT

size: -
V: TRBV7-9
J: TRBJ2-1
CDR3: ASSLSYRVMEQF

size: once
V: TRBV30
J: TRBJ2-1
CDR3: AWSVRGALSNEQF

size: -
V: TRBV20-1
J: TRBJ2-7
CDR3: SASGALSYEQY

size: -
V: TRBV11-3
J: TRBJ2-3
CDR3: ASSLSGLTDTQY

size: few
V: TRBV14
J: TRBJ1-6
CDR3: ASSRWGQGAFPLH

size: -
V: TRBV2
J: TRBJ1-5
CDR3: ASRAGLSNQPQH

size: -
V: TRBV7-2
J: TRBJ1-2
CDR3: ASSPQGGANYGYT

size: -
V: TRBV3-1/TRBV3-2
J: TRBJ2-5
CDR3: ASSQVPQETQY

size: -
V: TRBV19
J: TRBJ2-3
CDR3: ASHPGQGVPDTQY

size: -
V: TRBV2
J: TRBJ2-5
CDR3: ASKYQETQY

size: -
V: TRBV30
J: TRBJ2-7
CDR3: AWSPSEAGVMPYEQY

size: -
V: TRBV4-2
J: TRBJ1-3
CDR3: ASSQELGPTLSGNTIY